This T cell receptor beta chain stems from a study of blood T cell repertoires in COVID-19. Study-level background: T cells, B-cell-depleted T cells, or PBMCs provided the cDNA or gDNA that served as material.

TCRdb's copy holds only in-frame clones and misses some; the assay was immunoSEQ multiplex PCR. The sample consists of some 340,000 clones, around four fifths of them appearing once. The material sequenced was peripheral blood. This clonotype was sampled from a man under 40 with active or convalescent COVID-19.

Here the CDR3 reads CASGWGGRTEAFF. DNA for the CDR3: TGTGCCAGCGGCTGGGGAGGGAGGACTGAAGCTTTCTTT. The V call is TRBV25-1, the J call TRBJ1-1; D is unresolved. Trimming removed 8 bases at V and 5 bases at J, with 15 bases between. The CDR3 loop spans 13 amino acids. The germline V gene has CDR1 MGHDK and CDR2 SYGVNS.